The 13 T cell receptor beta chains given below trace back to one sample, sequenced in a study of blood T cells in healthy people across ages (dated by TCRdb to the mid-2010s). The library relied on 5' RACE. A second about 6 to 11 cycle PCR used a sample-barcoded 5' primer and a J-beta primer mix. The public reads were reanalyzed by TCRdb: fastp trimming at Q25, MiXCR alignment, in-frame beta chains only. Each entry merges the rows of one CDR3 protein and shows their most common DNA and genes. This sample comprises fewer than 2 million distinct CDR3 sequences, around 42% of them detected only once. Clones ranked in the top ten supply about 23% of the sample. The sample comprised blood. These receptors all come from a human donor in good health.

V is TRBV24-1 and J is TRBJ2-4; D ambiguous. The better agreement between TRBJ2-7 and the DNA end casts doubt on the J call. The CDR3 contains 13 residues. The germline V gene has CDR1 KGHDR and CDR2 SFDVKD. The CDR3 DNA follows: TGTGCCACCAGTGAACGGGCAAGCTACGAGCAGTACTTC. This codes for CATSERASYEQYF.

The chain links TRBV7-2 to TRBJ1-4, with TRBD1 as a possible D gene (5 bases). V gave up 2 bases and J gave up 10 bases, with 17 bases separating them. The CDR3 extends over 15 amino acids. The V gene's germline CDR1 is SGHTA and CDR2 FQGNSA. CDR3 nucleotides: TGTGCCAGCAGCTTATCCGGGACGTCATCTCGAAAACTGTTTTTT. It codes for CASSLSGTSSRKLFF.

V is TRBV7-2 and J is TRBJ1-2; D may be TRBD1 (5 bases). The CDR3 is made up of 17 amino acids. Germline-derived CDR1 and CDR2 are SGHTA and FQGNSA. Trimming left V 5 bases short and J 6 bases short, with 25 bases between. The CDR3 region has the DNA TGTGCCAGCAGCCCCCTAGGGAGGTTGGTACAGGTAAATGGCTACACCTTC. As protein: CASSPLGRLVQVNGYTF.

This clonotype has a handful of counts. CDR3 bases: TGTGCCAGCAGCTTAGGTGAAGGGTACACTGAAGCTTTCTTT. Translating it yields CASSLGEGYTEAFF. This chain links TRBV7-9 with TRBJ1-1; D remains ambiguous. The CDR3 is made up of 14 amino acids. Germline V gene lookup returns CDR1 SEHNR and CDR2 FQNEAQ (reference sequence). Trimming left V 1 base short and J 3 bases short, with 9 bases between.

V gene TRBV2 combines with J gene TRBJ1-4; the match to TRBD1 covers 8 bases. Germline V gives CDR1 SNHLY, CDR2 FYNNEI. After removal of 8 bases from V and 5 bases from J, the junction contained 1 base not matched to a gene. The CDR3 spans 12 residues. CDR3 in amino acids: CASQGANEKLFF. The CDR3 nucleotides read TGTGCCAGCCAGGGGGCAAATGAAAAACTGTTTTTT.

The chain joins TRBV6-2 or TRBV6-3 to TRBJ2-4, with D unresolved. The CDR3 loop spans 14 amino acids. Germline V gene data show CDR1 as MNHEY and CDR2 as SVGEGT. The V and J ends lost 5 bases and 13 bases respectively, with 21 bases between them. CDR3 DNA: TGTGCCAGCAGTGACCAGACACCAAGCTATGAGCAGTACTTC. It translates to CASSDQTPSYEQYF.

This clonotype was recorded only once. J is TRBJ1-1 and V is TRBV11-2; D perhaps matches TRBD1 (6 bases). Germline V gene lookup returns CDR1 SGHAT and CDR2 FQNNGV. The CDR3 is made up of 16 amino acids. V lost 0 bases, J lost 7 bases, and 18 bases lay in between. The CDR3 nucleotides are TGTGCCAGCAGCTTAGATGTGTGGGGGCTCCAAAATGAAGCTTTCTTT. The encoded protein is CASSLDVWGLQNEAFF. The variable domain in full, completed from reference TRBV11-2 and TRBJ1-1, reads EAGVAQSPRYKIIEKRQSVAFWCNPISGHATLYWYQQILGQGPKLLIQFQNNGVVDDSQLPKDRFSAERLKGVDSTLKIQPAKLEDSAVYLCASSLDVWGLQNEAFFGQGTRLTVV.

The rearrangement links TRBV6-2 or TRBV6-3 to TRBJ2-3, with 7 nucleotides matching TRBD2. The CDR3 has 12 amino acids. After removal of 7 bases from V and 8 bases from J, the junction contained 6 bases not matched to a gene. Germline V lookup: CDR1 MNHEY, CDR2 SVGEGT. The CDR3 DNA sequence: TGTGCCAGCACCCCGCCGGGGGGTACGCAGTATTTT. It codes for CASTPPGGTQYF.

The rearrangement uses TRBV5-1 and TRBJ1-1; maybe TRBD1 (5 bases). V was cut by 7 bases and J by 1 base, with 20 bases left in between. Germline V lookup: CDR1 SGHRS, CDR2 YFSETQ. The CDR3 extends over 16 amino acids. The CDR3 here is CASSWSWEGTNTEAFF. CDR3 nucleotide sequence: TGCGCCAGCTCATGGTCGTGGGAGGGGACGAACACTGAAGCTTTCTTT.

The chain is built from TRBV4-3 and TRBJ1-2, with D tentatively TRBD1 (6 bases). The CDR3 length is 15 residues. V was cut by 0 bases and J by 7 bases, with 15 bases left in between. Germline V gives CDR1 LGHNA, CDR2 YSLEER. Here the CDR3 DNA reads TGCGCCAGCAGCCAAGACTCCGGCAGGGGCTCTGGCTACACCTTC. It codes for CASSQDSGRGSGYTF.

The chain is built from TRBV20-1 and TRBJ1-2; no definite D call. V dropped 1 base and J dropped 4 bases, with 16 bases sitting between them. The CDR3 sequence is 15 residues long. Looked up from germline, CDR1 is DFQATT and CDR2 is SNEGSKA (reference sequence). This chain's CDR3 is CSARVGQALAYGYTF. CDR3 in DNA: TGCAGTGCTAGAGTAGGGCAGGCTCTTGCCTATGGCTACACCTTC.

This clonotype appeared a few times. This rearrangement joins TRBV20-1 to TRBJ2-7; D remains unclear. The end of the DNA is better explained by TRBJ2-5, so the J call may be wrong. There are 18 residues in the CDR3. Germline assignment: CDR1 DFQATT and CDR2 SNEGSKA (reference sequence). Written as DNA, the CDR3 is TGCAGTGCTAGCGCATTGTCCGGGCACCGTACTATAGAAGAGACCCAGTACTTC. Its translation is CSASALSGHRTIEETQYF.

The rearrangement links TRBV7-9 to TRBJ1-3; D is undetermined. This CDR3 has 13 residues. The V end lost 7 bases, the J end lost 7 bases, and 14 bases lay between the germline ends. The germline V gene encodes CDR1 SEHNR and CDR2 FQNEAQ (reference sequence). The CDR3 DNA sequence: TGTGCCAGCAAACTCCTTTCCGGGAACACCATATATTTT. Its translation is CASKLLSGNTIYF.